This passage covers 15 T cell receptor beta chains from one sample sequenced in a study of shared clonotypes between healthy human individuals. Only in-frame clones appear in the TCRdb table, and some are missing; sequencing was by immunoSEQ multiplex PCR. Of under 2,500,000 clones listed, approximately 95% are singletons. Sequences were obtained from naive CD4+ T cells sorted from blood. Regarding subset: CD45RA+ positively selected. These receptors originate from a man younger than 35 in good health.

CDR3 sequence reads: CASSSSPGDQPQHF. CDR3 bases: TGTGCCAGCAGTTCCTCCCCGGGGGATCAGCCCCAGCATTTT. The chain employs TRBV6-5 and TRBJ1-5; weak D call: TRBD1 (5 bases). Trimming took off 4 bases at V and 5 bases at J, with 12 bases between the two ends. The CDR3 has 14 amino acids. Per germline, CDR1 MNHEY and CDR2 SVGAGI.

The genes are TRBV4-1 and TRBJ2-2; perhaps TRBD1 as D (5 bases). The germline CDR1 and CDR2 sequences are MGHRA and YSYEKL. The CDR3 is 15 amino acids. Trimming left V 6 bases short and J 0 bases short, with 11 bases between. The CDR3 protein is CASSYVGANTGELFF. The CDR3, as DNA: TGCGCCAGCAGTTACGTAGGGGCGAACACCGGGGAGCTGTTTTTT.

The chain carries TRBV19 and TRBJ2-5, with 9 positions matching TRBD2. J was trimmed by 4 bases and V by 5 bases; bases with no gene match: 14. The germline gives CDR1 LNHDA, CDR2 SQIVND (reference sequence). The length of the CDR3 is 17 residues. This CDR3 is CASSSGLATNPRETQYF. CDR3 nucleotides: TGTGCCAGTAGTTCGGGACTAGCAACCAATCCTCGAGAGACCCAGTACTTC.

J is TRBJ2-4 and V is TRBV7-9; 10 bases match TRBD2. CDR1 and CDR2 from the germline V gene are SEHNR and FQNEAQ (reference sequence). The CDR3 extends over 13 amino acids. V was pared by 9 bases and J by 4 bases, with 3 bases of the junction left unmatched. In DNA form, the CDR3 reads TGTGCCAGTGAGGGACTAGCGAAAAACATTCAGTACTTC. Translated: CASEGLAKNIQYF.

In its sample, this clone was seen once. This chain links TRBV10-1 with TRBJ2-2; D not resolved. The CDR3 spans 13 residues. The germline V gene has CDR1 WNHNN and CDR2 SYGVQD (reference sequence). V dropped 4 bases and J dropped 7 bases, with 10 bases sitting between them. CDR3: CASSADGNGELFF. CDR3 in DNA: TGCGCCAGCAGTGCGGACGGAAACGGGGAGCTGTTTTTT.

CDR3 DNA sequence: TGTGCCAGCCAGGGACAGGTACTTGAGACCCAGTACTTC. Protein: CASQGQVLETQYF. The chain has TRBV2 and TRBJ2-5, with 8 positions matching TRBD1. CDR3 length equals 13 residues. Germline V gene lookup returns CDR1 SNHLY and CDR2 FYNNEI. The V and J ends lost 8 bases and 5 bases, in that order; junction bases with no gene match: 7.

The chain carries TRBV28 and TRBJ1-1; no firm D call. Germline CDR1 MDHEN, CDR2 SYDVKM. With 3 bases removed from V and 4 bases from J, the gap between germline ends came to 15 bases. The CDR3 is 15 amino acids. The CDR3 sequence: CASSFPGGGVTEAFF. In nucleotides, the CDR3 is TGTGCCAGCAGTTTTCCGGGAGGAGGAGTCACTGAAGCTTTCTTT. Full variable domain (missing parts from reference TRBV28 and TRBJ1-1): DVKVTQSSRYLVKRTGEKVFLECVQDMDHENMFWYRQDPGLGLRLIYFSYDVKMKEKGDIPEGYSVSREKKERFSLILESASTNQTSMYLCASSFPGGGVTEAFFGQGTRLTVV.

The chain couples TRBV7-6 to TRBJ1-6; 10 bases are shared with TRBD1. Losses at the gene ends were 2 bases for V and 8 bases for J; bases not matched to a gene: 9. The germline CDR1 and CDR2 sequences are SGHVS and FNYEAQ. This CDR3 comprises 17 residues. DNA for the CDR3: TGTGCCAGCAGCTTAACCACTCGGGACAGGGGTTATTCACCCCTCCACTTT. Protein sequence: CASSLTTRDRGYSPLHF.

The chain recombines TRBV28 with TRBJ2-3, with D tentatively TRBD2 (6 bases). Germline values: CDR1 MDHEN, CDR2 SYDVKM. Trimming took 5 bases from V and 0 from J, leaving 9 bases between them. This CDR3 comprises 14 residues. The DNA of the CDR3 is TGTGCCAGCAGTGGGGGGACTAGCACAGATACGCAGTATTTT. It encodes CASSGGTSTDTQYF.

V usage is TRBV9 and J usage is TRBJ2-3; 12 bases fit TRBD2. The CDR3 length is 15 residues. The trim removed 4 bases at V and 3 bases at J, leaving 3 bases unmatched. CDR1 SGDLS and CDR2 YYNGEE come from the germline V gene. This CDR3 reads CASSPGTSGTDTQYF. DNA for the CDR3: TGTGCCAGCAGCCCCGGGACTAGCGGGACAGATACGCAGTATTTT.

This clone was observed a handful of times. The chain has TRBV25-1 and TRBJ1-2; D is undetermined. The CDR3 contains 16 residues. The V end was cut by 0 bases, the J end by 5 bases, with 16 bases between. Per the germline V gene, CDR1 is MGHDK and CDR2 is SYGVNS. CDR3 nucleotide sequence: TGTGCCAGCAGTGAATACTATTCGCCGGAGCTTTATGGCTACACCTTC. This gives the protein CASSEYYSPELYGYTF.

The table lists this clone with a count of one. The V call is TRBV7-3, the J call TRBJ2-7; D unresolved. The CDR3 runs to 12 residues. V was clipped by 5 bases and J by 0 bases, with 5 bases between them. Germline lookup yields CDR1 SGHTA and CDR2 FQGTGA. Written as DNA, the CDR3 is TGTGCCAGCAGCCCTAGCTCCTACGAGCAGTACTTC. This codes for CASSPSSYEQYF.

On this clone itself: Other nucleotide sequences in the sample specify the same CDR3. The CDR3 protein is CASSARLAGGNEQFF. DNA for the CDR3: TGTGCCAGCAGCGCCCGACTAGCGGGAGGCAATGAGCAGTTCTTC. The rearrangement joins TRBV9 to TRBJ2-1, with 13 bases aligning to TRBD2. The CDR3 contains 15 residues. Germline CDR1 SGDLS, CDR2 YYNGEE. The junction had 3 bases not matched to a gene; V was cut back by 3 bases and J by 6 bases.

The CDR3 bases are TGTGCCAGCAGCTTTCAGGGGTGGACGCGTGGGGCCAACGTCCTGACTTTC. Translating it yields CASSFQGWTRGANVLTF. The chain employs TRBV9 and TRBJ2-6; possible D gene TRBD1, 6 bases. The CDR3 sequence is 17 residues long. Per the germline V gene, CDR1 is SGDLS and CDR2 is YYNGEE. The V gene lost 4 bases and the J gene lost 3 bases, with 17 bases spanning the gap.

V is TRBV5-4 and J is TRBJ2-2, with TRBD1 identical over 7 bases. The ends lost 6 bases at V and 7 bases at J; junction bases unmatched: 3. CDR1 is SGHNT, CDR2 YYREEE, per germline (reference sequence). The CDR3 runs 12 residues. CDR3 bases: TGTGCCAGCAATCAGGGGGTCGGGGAGCTGTTTTTT. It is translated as CASNQGVGELFF.